A single sample gave rise to the 8 T cell receptor beta chains below, sequenced in a study of cytomegalovirus exposure and HLA in healthy donors (dated by TCRdb to 2017 to 2019). Library preparation used the immunoSEQ multiplex PCR assay. In its TCRdb copy, this immuneACCESS table keeps in-frame sequences only and misses some clones. Where compared with another copy, unresolved V genes explain less than half of these, and the others have no known cause. The sample data list 100,000 or so clones, and more than 85% of these were observed just once. 4% of the sample is taken by the ten largest. Source material: PBMCs. The source of these receptors is a woman aged 18-30 years in good health and CMV-seropositive.

The V and J genes are TRBV5-1 and TRBJ2-1; 9 positions match TRBD1. The ends lost 5 bases at V and 0 bases at J; junction bases unmatched: 6. The CDR3 loop spans 16 amino acids. Germline-derived CDR1 and CDR2 are SGHRS and YFSETQ. The CDR3 bases are TGCGCCAGCAGACCCGGGACAGGGCTCTCCTACAATGAGCAGTTCTTC. Translated: CASRPGTGLSYNEQFF.

The chain joins TRBV14 to TRBJ2-7; 8 bases map to TRBD1. The germline V gene has CDR1 SGHDN and CDR2 FVKESK. CDR3 length: 16 amino acids. The J segment lost 6 bases and the V segment lost 4 bases, leaving 14 bases of the junction unmatched. CDR3 protein: CASSRRPGQAASEQYF. CDR3 DNA sequence: TGTGCCAGCAGCCGGCGACCGGGACAGGCGGCGAGCGAGCAGTACTTC. Full variable domain (missing parts from reference TRBV14 and TRBJ2-7): EAGVTQFPSHSVIEKGQTVTLRCDPISGHDNLYWYRRVMGKEIKFLLHFVKESKQDESGMPNNRFLAERTGGTYSTLKVQPAELEDSGVYFCASSRRPGQAASEQYFGPGTRLTVT.

This chain links TRBV29-1 with TRBJ1-3; 8 bases map to TRBD1. The CDR3 loop spans 13 amino acids. The ends lost 7 bases at V and 4 bases at J; junction bases unmatched: 6. Germline values: CDR1 SQVTM, CDR2 ANQGSEA. CDR3 sequence (DNA): TGCAGCGCAGGACAGGGAGCGGGAAACACCATATATTTT. Encoded protein: CSAGQGAGNTIYF.

The gene calls are TRBV7-6 and TRBJ1-1, with D perhaps TRBD1 (6 bases). Trimming took 0 bases from V and 3 from J, leaving 11 bases between them. The CDR3 covers 15 residues. Germline CDR1 is SGHVS and CDR2 is FNYEAQ. DNA for the CDR3: TGTGCCAGCAGCTTAGCGGCCAGGGGATACACTGAAGCTTTCTTT. Its translation is CASSLAARGYTEAFF.

CDR3 DNA: TGTGCCAGCAGCACACAGGGGTCTTACGAGCAGTACTTC. It yields the protein CASSTQGSYEQYF. This chain links TRBV5-4 with TRBJ2-7, with 7 bases fitting TRBD1. CDR1 is SGHNT, CDR2 YYREEE, per germline (reference sequence). Trimming took 4 bases from V and 4 from J; bases not matched to a gene: 5. This CDR3 contains 13 residues.

This clone was picked up a small number of times. This chain connects TRBV5-1 to TRBJ2-7; 7 bases match TRBD1. Germline V gives CDR1 SGHRS, CDR2 YFSETQ. This CDR3 contains 13 residues. With V trimmed by 4 bases and J by 3 bases, 4 bases remained unmatched. The CDR3 is CASSRGQFYEQYF. Here the CDR3 DNA reads TGCGCCAGCAGCAGGGGACAGTTCTACGAGCAGTACTTC.

The chain combines TRBV10-2 with TRBJ2-2, with 7 nucleotides matching TRBD1. V shed 8 bases and J 2 bases; nucleotides not matched to a gene: 2. The length of the CDR3 is 13 residues. The germline V gene encodes CDR1 WSHSY and CDR2 SAAADI. In DNA form, the CDR3 reads TGCGCCAGCCGGGACAGAAACACCGGGGAGCTGTTTTTT. It is translated as CASRDRNTGELFF.

The chain uses TRBV5-5 and TRBJ2-5, with TRBD1 matching 7 bases. The CDR3 has 15 residues. The germline V gene encodes CDR1 SGHKS and CDR2 YYEKEE (reference sequence). The V and J ends lost 4 bases and 9 bases, in that order; junction bases with no gene match: 15. The DNA of the CDR3 is TGTGCCAGCAGCCGAGAGGGACAGCTCATATCGGCCCAGTACTTC. This codes for CASSREGQLISAQYF.